This T cell receptor (beta chain) comes out of a study of siplizumab effects on memory and regulatory T cells. Whole-study findings and limits: The Treg-derived share of mappable alloreactive CD4+ clones averaged roughly 69% with siplizumab and 26.9% in controls.

Notes on this clone: Its target is unknown.

Trimming stripped 2 bases from V and 1 base from J, with 21 bases between. The germline gives CDR1 SGHDN, CDR2 FVKESK. This CDR3 is 19 amino acids long. Here immunoSEQ multiplex PCR was the method, and the copy in TCRdb shows in-frame clones only, minus some. The table includes about 94,000 clones, around 94% detected once. The TCR originated in a human donor in good health. The sample consisted of non-Treg CD4+ T cells sorted from blood. This chain joins TRBV14 and TRBJ1-5, with a possible D match to TRBD1 (5 bases). The chain's CDR3 is CASSQLTFIGGRSNQPQHF. CDR3 nucleotide sequence: TGTGCCAGCAGCCAACTTACTTTCATCGGGGGGAGAAGCAATCAGCCCCAGCATTTT.